One sample yielded the 24 T cell receptor beta chains listed below, sequenced in a study of cytomegalovirus exposure and HLA in healthy donors (dated by TCRdb to 2016 to 2017). The library was built by means of the immunoSEQ multiplex PCR assay. The multiplex PCR relied on a mix of 60 forward primers for TCR Vbeta segments and 13 reverse primers for TCR Jbeta segments. Imported from immuneACCESS, the table was reduced by TCRdb to in-frame sequences with V and J called. These copies leave out some clones; in studies compared against another copy, an unresolved V gene accounts for under half, and the cause of the remainder is not known. The sample profile shows about 150,000 clones; about three fifths of them were found once. The top ten hold under 7.5% of the sample. Sequencing was carried out using PBMCs. The origin of the receptors is a woman between 55 and 75 years old in good health and CMV-seropositive.

This chain links TRBV5-1 with TRBJ2-7; TRBD1 matches 9 bases. The trim removed 6 bases at V and 2 bases at J, leaving 9 bases unmatched. The length of the CDR3 is 15 residues. CDR1 and CDR2 (germline): SGHRS, YFSETQ. The CDR3 region is CASNPTGTGPYEQYF. CDR3 DNA: TGCGCCAGCAACCCGACGGGGACAGGGCCCTACGAGCAGTACTTC.

The genes are TRBV11-1 and TRBJ2-1, with a weak D call TRBD1 (5 bases). CDR1 is SGHAT and CDR2 is FQDESV in the germline V gene (reference sequence). The CDR3 consists of 15 residues. V was pared by 3 bases and J by 8 bases, with 17 bases between. The CDR3 coding sequence is TGTGCCAGCAGCTTCTACAGGAATAGGGTGGATGAGCAGTTCTTC. It codes for CASSFYRNRVDEQFF.

The CDR3 coding sequence is TGTGCCAGTAGTGCCCTGGGGGGGAGGGACTACAATGAGCAGTTCTTC. Protein sequence: CASSALGGRDYNEQFF. The chain joins TRBV19 to TRBJ2-1; 7 nucleotides align to TRBD2. Trimming took 5 bases from V and 3 from J; bases not matched to a gene: 10. CDR3 length: 16 residues. Germline-derived CDR1 and CDR2 are LNHDA and SQIVND (reference sequence).

V gene TRBV9 combines with J gene TRBJ2-7; TRBD2 agrees at 8 bases. The V segment lost 3 bases and the J segment 7 bases; nucleotides outside the gene matches: 12. This CDR3 has 15 residues. Per the germline V gene, CDR1 is SGDLS and CDR2 is YYNGEE. The CDR3 DNA follows: TGTGCCAGCAGCGAAGACGGCGGGGGGACGGTGGAGCAGTACTTC. Its translation: CASSEDGGGTVEQYF.

The chain couples TRBV6-5 to TRBJ2-3; 10 bases match TRBD1. Germline CDR1 is MNHEY and CDR2 is SVGAGI. With V trimmed by 8 bases and J by 3 bases, 5 bases remained unmatched. This CDR3 comprises 14 residues. CDR3 region: CASAPGQGTDTQYF. CDR3 DNA: TGTGCCAGCGCTCCGGGACAGGGGACAGATACGCAGTATTTT.

J is TRBJ2-1 and V is TRBV13, with 8 bases matching TRBD2. The CDR3 runs 15 residues. V was pared by 7 bases and J by 8 bases, with 13 bases of the junction left unmatched. The germline CDR1 and CDR2 sequences are PRHDT and FYEKMQ (reference sequence). The CDR3 sequence is CASTPRGSGTYEQFF. CDR3 nucleotide sequence: TGTGCCAGCACCCCGCGGGGTAGCGGGACCTATGAGCAGTTCTTC.

The rearrangement uses TRBV15 and TRBJ2-3; TRBD2 matches 9 bases. CDR1 is LNHNV, CDR2 YYDKDF, per germline (reference sequence). V shed 0 bases, J shed 7 bases, and the junction held 11 bases outside the gene matches. This CDR3 region has 17 residues. The CDR3 here is CATSRDLPAGGANTQYF. CDR3 nucleotide sequence: TGTGCCACCAGCAGAGATCTCCCAGCGGGGGGAGCTAATACGCAGTATTTT.

The rearrangement links TRBV9 to TRBJ2-1; a possible D gene is TRBD1 (5 bases). The V and J ends lost 3 bases and 2 bases respectively, with 6 bases between them. CDR3 length equals 13 residues. Germline CDR1 reads SGDLS; CDR2 reads YYNGEE. The DNA of the CDR3 is TGTGCCAGCAGCGGGACAACCTACAATGAGCAGTTCTTC. Protein product: CASSGTTYNEQFF.

The rearrangement links TRBV28 to TRBJ1-1; 9 positions agree with TRBD1. Germline-derived CDR1 and CDR2 are MDHEN and SYDVKM. V lost 4 bases, J lost 9 bases, and 6 bases stayed unmatched. The CDR3 extends over 13 amino acids. The CDR3 nucleotides read TGTGCCAGCAGTTCCGGGACAGGGTGGAAAGCTTTCTTT. Amino acids: CASSSGTGWKAFF.

The chain couples TRBV20-1 to TRBJ1-2, with 8 bases aligning to TRBD1. CDR3 length: 11 amino acids. The J segment lost 8 bases and the V segment lost 5 bases, leaving 4 bases of the junction unmatched. Germline CDR1 and CDR2: DFQATT and SNEGSKA (reference sequence). CDR3 DNA: TGCAGTGCTTACGACAGGGGAGGCTACACCTTC. This translates into CSAYDRGGYTF.

The genes are TRBV12-5 and TRBJ2-3, with 7 bases matching TRBD1. The V segment lost 6 bases and the J segment 3 bases; nucleotides outside the gene matches: 6. The germline CDR1 and CDR2 sequences are LGHNT and FRNRAP. The CDR3 totals 14 residues. CDR3 nucleotide sequence: TGTGCTAGTGGCCCTGGACAGGAAACAGATACGCAGTATTTT. Protein sequence: CASGPGQETDTQYF.

This clone was observed a handful of times. The V and J genes are TRBV28 and TRBJ1-3, with D possibly matching TRBD1 (6 bases). The CDR3 is made up of 15 amino acids. V lost 6 bases and J lost 2, with 14 bases in between. CDR1 is MDHEN and CDR2 is SYDVKM in the germline V gene. The CDR3 loop is CASSQAGGAGNTIYF. The CDR3, as DNA: TGTGCCAGCAGCCAAGCTGGGGGCGCTGGAAACACCATATATTTT.

For this clone: In the same sample, other DNA sequences code for this CDR3. J is TRBJ1-5 and V is TRBV6-1, with D unresolved. The CDR3 spans 15 residues. Trimming removed 3 bases from V and 4 bases from J, with 13 bases in between. Germline V CDR1 and CDR2: MNHNS, SASEGT. The CDR3 coding sequence is TGTGCCAGCAGTGAGCCACTGGGAGGAAATCAGCCCCAGCATTTT. This gives the protein CASSEPLGGNQPQHF.

The chain carries TRBV28 and TRBJ1-2, with a tentative D call TRBD1 (6 bases). The V gene's germline CDR1 is MDHEN and CDR2 SYDVKM. V lost 4 bases to trimming and J lost 4 bases, with 10 bases between them. The CDR3 totals 13 residues. This chain's CDR3 is CASSSTGSYGYTF. The CDR3 nucleotides read TGTGCCAGCAGTTCGACAGGATCCTATGGCTACACCTTC.

The chain links TRBV9 to TRBJ1-2, with TRBD1 identical over 11 bases. With V trimmed by 4 bases and J by 4 bases, 6 bases remained unmatched. The CDR3 loop spans 15 amino acids. The germline CDR1 and CDR2 sequences are SGDLS and YYNGEE. The CDR3 loop reads CASSLGTGGSYGYTF. The CDR3 DNA is TGTGCCAGCAGCCTAGGGACAGGGGGTAGCTATGGCTACACCTTC.

J is TRBJ1-5 and V is TRBV27, with 9 bases lining up with TRBD1. CDR3 length: 15 residues. In germline, CDR1 is MNHEY, CDR2 SMNVEV (reference sequence). V shed 5 bases, J shed 7 bases, and the junction held 9 bases outside the gene matches. Here the CDR3 reads CASSGQGLRRQPQHF. In DNA form, the CDR3 reads TGTGCCAGCAGTGGACAGGGGTTGAGGAGACAGCCCCAGCATTTT.

The chain couples TRBV28 to TRBJ1-5; D possibly corresponds to TRBD1 (5 bases). The CDR3 has 14 amino acids. The germline V and J ends were trimmed by 2 bases and 4 bases, with 9 bases remaining between them. Germline CDR1 and CDR2: MDHEN and SYDVKM. The CDR3 DNA follows: TGTGCCAGCAGTTTAAGGGGTGGAAATCAGCCCCAGCATTTT. It yields the protein CASSLRGGNQPQHF.

The V gene is TRBV15, the J gene TRBJ2-7, with D tentatively TRBD1 (6 bases). The CDR3 length is 12 residues. Germline CDR1 reads LNHNV; CDR2 reads YYDKDF (reference sequence). Trimming left V 4 bases short and J 6 bases short, with 10 bases between. The CDR3 sequence is CATSTTGFEQYF. CDR3 bases: TGTGCCACCAGCACCACAGGGTTCGAGCAGTACTTC.

The chain combines TRBV10-3 with TRBJ2-2; D may be TRBD2 (6 bases). V dropped 8 bases and J dropped 4 bases, with 11 bases sitting between them. Germline V CDR1 and CDR2: ENHRY, SYGVKD. This CDR3 is built from 13 residues. Here the CDR3 reads CAIPGLTTGELFF. The CDR3 nucleotides read TGTGCCATCCCGGGACTTACCACCGGGGAGCTGTTTTTT.

The chain recombines TRBV29-1 with TRBJ2-7; 11 bases are shared with TRBD2. Unmatched junction bases numbered 14, after V lost 7 bases and J lost 0 bases. This CDR3 region has 17 residues. Germline V gene sequence: CDR1 SQVTM, CDR2 ANQGSEA. In nucleotides, the CDR3 is TGCAGCGCCCTACTAGCGGGAGATTCCCGAAGCTCCTACGAGCAGTACTTC. Its protein is CSALLAGDSRSSYEQYF.

This clone was found once. The CDR3 region is CASSQVGASYEKLFF. In nucleotides, the CDR3 is TGCGCCAGCAGCCAAGTTGGGGCGTCCTATGAAAAACTGTTTTTT. The chain uses TRBV4-1 and TRBJ1-4, with a weak D call TRBD1 (5 bases). The CDR3 has 15 residues. Germline-derived CDR1 and CDR2 are MGHRA and YSYEKL. V dropped 1 base and J dropped 6 bases, with 12 bases sitting between them.

This chain links TRBV7-2 with TRBJ2-7; 9 bases agree with TRBD2. With 2 bases clipped from V and 5 bases from J, the junction kept 4 bases outside the gene matches. Germline V gene data show CDR1 as SGHTA and CDR2 as FQGNSA. The CDR3 has 14 amino acids. The CDR3 region is CASSLFLAGDEQYF. The DNA of the CDR3 is TGTGCCAGCAGCTTATTTTTAGCGGGAGACGAGCAGTACTTC.

The rearrangement links TRBV7-9 to TRBJ1-2; D possibly corresponds to TRBD1 (6 bases). This CDR3 is built from 18 residues. Trimming removed 5 bases at V and 4 bases at J, with 26 bases between. The germline CDR1 and CDR2 sequences are SEHNR and FQNEAQ (reference sequence). This CDR3 reads CASSPLGAQDRFRYGYTF. DNA of the CDR3: TGTGCCAGCAGCCCTCTGGGGGCACAGGACCGTTTTCGCTATGGCTACACCTTC.

The CDR3 sequence is CASSLVGGNEQFF. DNA of the CDR3: TGTGCCAGCAGCTTAGTGGGGGGCAATGAGCAGTTCTTC. The chain recombines TRBV7-2 with TRBJ2-1, with a tentative D call TRBD2 (6 bases). Germline lookup yields CDR1 SGHTA and CDR2 FQGNSA. The V end was cut by 1 base, the J end by 6 bases, with 7 bases between. The CDR3 sequence is 13 residues long. Using reference TRBV7-2 and TRBJ2-1 for the parts outside the CDR3, the full variable domain is GAGVSQSPSNKVTEKGKDVELRCDPISGHTALYWYRQSLGQGLEFLIYFQGNSAPDKSGLPSDRFSAERTGGSVSTLTIQRTQQEDSAVYLCASSLVGGNEQFFGPGTRLTVL.